The 14 T cell receptor beta chains in this list originate from one sample, sequenced in a study of control samples from healthy donors and cancer patients. The table came from immunoSEQ multiplex PCR; TCRdb's copy has only in-frame clones and leaves some out. This sample has 150,000 to 200,000 clones; 85% to 95% occur once, and the top ten carry around 1.3%. The sequenced sample was blood. The receptors derive from a woman aged 18-29 years in good health.

The genes are TRBV10-2 and TRBJ1-5; D gene unclear. Trimming cost V 4 bases and J 5 bases, with 12 bases left between them. This CDR3 has 14 amino acids. CDR1 is WSHSY, CDR2 SAAADI, per germline. The CDR3, as DNA: TGCGCCAGCAGTGGGACGGGAAGGGATCAGCCCCAGCATTTT. This encodes CASSGTGRDQPQHF.

This clone was observed a single time. The chain is built from TRBV5-1 and TRBJ2-3, with D perhaps TRBD2 (6 bases). Germline V gene lookup returns CDR1 SGHRS and CDR2 YFSETQ. The CDR3 loop spans 14 amino acids. V lost 5 bases and J 2 bases, leaving 12 bases between the germline ends. The CDR3 sequence: CASSGGLTTDTQYF. The CDR3 DNA follows: TGCGCCAGCAGTGGAGGGCTTACCACAGATACGCAGTATTTT.

Only one count was recorded for this clone. The chain uses TRBV3-1 (or the pseudogene TRBV3-2) and TRBJ1-2; D is perhaps TRBD1 (6 bases). CDR1 and CDR2 from the germline V gene are LGHDT and YNNKEL (reference sequence). V dropped 3 bases and J dropped 7 bases, with 12 bases sitting between them. The CDR3 is 13 amino acids. The CDR3: CASSQPTGRGYTF. CDR3 DNA: TGTGCCAGCAGCCAGCCGACAGGACGTGGCTACACCTTC.

The V and J genes are TRBV28 and TRBJ1-5; 7 bases match TRBD1. V was pared by 4 bases and J by 5 bases, with 14 bases of the junction left unmatched. The germline V gene has CDR1 MDHEN and CDR2 SYDVKM. This CDR3 is built from 17 residues. The CDR3 coding sequence is TGTGCCAGCAGTTCAGAACTCGACGACGACAGGGATCAGCCCCAGCATTTT. As protein: CASSSELDDDRDQPQHF.

This clone was found once. The chain couples TRBV7-3 to TRBJ2-1; the D gene is possibly TRBD2 (6 bases). The CDR3 is 10 residues long. CDR1 and CDR2 (germline): SGHTA, FQGTGA. The germline V and J ends were trimmed by 3 bases and 12 bases, with 6 bases remaining between them. CDR3 bases: TGTGCCAGCAGCTTGGGAGGGCAGTTCTTC. This encodes CASSLGGQFF.

The chain joins TRBV27 to TRBJ1-2, with D possibly matching TRBD1 (5 bases). Trimming cost V 8 bases and J 3 bases, with 10 bases left between them. The CDR3 loop spans 12 amino acids. Germline CDR1 reads MNHEY; CDR2 reads SMNVEV (reference sequence). CDR3 residues: CASRGRDYGYTF. The DNA for the CDR3 is TGTGCCAGCCGGGGCAGGGACTATGGCTACACCTTC.

The gene calls are TRBV3-1 (or the pseudogene TRBV3-2) and TRBJ2-7; perhaps TRBD1 as D (5 bases). Trimming cost V 4 bases and J 3 bases, with 16 bases left between them. The CDR3 loop spans 15 amino acids. Germline V CDR1 and CDR2: LGHDT, YNNKEL (reference sequence). CDR3 sequence: CASSPQGRVSYEQYF. The DNA of the CDR3 is TGTGCCAGCAGCCCGCAGGGTAGAGTCAGCTACGAGCAGTACTTC.

The chain employs TRBV28 and TRBJ1-6; the D is unclear. The CDR3 is made up of 11 amino acids. Germline V gives CDR1 MDHEN, CDR2 SYDVKM. V lost 4 bases and J 16 bases, leaving 11 bases between the germline ends. The CDR3 DNA is TGTGCCAGCAGTTCTACTTGGGAACTCCACTTT. This gives the protein CASSSTWELHF.

The chain is built from TRBV21-1 and TRBJ1-1; the table's D call of TRBD1 was not tested on the DNA. TRBV21-1 has pseudogene status. This CDR3 spans 13 amino acids. Here the CDR3 reads CARGGRTTTEAFF. The CDR3 DNA sequence: TGTGCCAGAGGGGGCCGCACTACCACTGAAGCTTTCTTT.

This rearrangement joins TRBV4-3 to TRBJ2-2, with 8 bases lining up with TRBD2. The CDR3 loop spans 16 amino acids. With 4 bases clipped from V and 0 bases from J, the junction kept 4 bases outside the gene matches. Germline V CDR1 and CDR2: LGHNA, YSLEER. CDR3 coding DNA: TGCGCCAGCAGCCGGAGTAGCGGGACGAACACCGGGGAGCTGTTTTTT. Translated: CASSRSSGTNTGELFF.

The CDR3 region has the DNA TGTGCCAGCAGTCCGGGTCCTCGTGTGGGCTCCTACAATGAGCAGTTCTTC. Its protein is CASSPGPRVGSYNEQFF. V and J are TRBV28 and TRBJ2-1; unclear D gene. Germline assignment: CDR1 MDHEN and CDR2 SYDVKM. CDR3 length: 17 amino acids. V was trimmed by 5 bases and J by 0 bases, leaving 17 bases between them.

The chain uses TRBV28 and TRBJ1-2; 7 bases fit TRBD1. The V segment lost 8 bases and the J segment 4 bases; nucleotides outside the gene matches: 10. Germline-derived CDR1 and CDR2 are MDHEN and SYDVKM. This CDR3 spans 14 amino acids. As DNA, the CDR3 is TGTGCCAGCCTTAGCGGGCAGGGGGGCTATGGCTACACCTTC. It specifies CASLSGQGGYGYTF.

The chain employs TRBV19 and TRBJ2-1, with a tentative D call TRBD2 (6 bases). The CDR3 is 13 residues long. Germline V gene data show CDR1 as LNHDA and CDR2 as SQIVND (reference sequence). V lost 6 bases and J 3 bases, leaving 9 bases between the germline ends. Here the CDR3 reads CASSGSNYNEQFF. The DNA of the CDR3 is TGTGCCAGTAGCGGGAGTAACTACAATGAGCAGTTCTTC.

The rearrangement links TRBV7-2 to TRBJ1-6; D not resolved. This CDR3 is built from 15 residues. Germline V CDR1 and CDR2: SGHTA, FQGNSA. Trimming pared 4 bases from V and 10 bases from J, leaving 17 bases between. CDR3 DNA sequence: TGTGCCAGCAGCTCCCCACATAGGTCCGGGTCACCCCTCCACTTT. It is translated as CASSSPHRSGSPLHF.